This T cell receptor (beta chain) stems from a study of cytomegalovirus exposure and HLA in healthy donors. The PCR had 60 Vbeta and 13 Jbeta primers. Sequencing was performed with immunoSEQ multiplex PCR; in TCRdb, only in-frame clones are kept and a portion is missing. The table lists hundreds of thousands of clones, around 89% of them singletons. Study-wide findings and caveats: Most observed TCR sequences were rare, whereas some public TCRs were detected in many donors. TRBV6-2, TRBV6-3 and other indistinguishable V segments were excluded. Cytomegalovirus status, reportedly, was diagnosed with high specificity and sensitivity by the classifier. A later analysis linked some 17,000 TCR beta sequences to HLA alleles at 0.05 false discovery rate.

Trimming took 1 base from V and 2 from J, leaving 6 bases between them. Germline values: CDR1 LNHDA, CDR2 SQIVND (reference sequence). The CDR3 has 14 residues. This clone was detected only once. What it binds is not known. The chain joins TRBV19 to TRBJ1-5; D unresolved. The receptor was isolated from a woman aged 18-35 years in good health and CMV-seronegative. Sequencing used PBMCs. In DNA, the CDR3 is TGTGCCAGTAGTATAGTCGGGGGCAATCAGCCCCAGCATTTT. Translated: CASSIVGGNQPQHF.